This T cell receptor (beta chain) was found in a study of sequential checkpoint blockade in melanoma. Overall study context: Arm A got nivolumab then ipilimumab; arm B the reverse, 1:1. TCRβ was sequenced from DNA of under 100 pretreatment tumors. After nivolumab or ipilimumab alone, about 20 patients had week-13 rebiopsies.

Treatment described: randomized to nivolumab then ipilimumab (arm A) or the reverse (arm B). Some clones are missing from TCRdb's copy, which holds only in-frame ones; the method was immunoSEQ multiplex PCR. This sample carries roughly 6,400 clones, more than 20% of them seen once, and the ten largest clones take roughly 10%. This clone was observed many times. Its antigen is undetermined. Germline CDR1 reads SGHVS; CDR2 reads FNYEAQ. The V and J ends lost 3 bases and 9 bases, in that order; junction bases with no gene match: 10. The CDR3 is 14 residues long. Study conclusions and caveats: In arm A, pretreatment tumor clonality was associated with response.

The V call is TRBV7-6, the J call TRBJ2-7, with TRBD2 matching over 8 bases. Source: tumor tissue (inferred from file names), taken from a patient given nivolumab and ipilimumab in sequence. This receptor was obtained from a human donor with melanoma. The CDR3 DNA follows: TGTGCCAGCAGCTTTACAGGTGCCCGGGGGGGGCAGTACTTC. Translating gives CASSFTGARGGQYF. Filled out from reference TRBV7-6 and TRBJ2-7, the complete variable domain reads GAGVSQSPRYKVTKRGQDVALRCDPISGHVSLYWYRQALGQGPEFLTYFNYEAQQDKSGLPNDRFSAERPEGSISTLTIQRTEQRDSAMYRCASSFTGARGGQYFGPGTRLTVT.